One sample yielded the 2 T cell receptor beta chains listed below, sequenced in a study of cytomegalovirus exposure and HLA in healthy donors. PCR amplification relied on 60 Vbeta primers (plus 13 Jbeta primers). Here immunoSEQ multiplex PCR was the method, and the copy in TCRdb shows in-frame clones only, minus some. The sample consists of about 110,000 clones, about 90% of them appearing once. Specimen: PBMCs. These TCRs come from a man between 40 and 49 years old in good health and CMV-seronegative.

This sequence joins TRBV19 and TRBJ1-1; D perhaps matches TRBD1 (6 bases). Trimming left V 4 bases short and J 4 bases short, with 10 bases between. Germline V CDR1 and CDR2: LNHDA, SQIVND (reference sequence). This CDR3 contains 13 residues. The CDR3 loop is CASSRGRGTEAFF. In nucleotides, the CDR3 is TGTGCCAGTAGTAGGGGCAGGGGCACTGAAGCTTTCTTT.

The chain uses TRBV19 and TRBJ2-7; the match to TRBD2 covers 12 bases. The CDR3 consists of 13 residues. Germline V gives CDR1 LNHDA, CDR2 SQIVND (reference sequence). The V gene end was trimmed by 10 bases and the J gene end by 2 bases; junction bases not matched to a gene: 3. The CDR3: CATRLAGAYEQYF. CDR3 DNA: TGTGCCACAAGACTAGCGGGGGCCTACGAGCAGTACTTC. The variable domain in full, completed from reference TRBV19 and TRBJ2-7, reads DGGITQSPKYLFRKEGQNVTLSCEQNLNHDAMYWYRQDPGQGLRLIYYSQIVNDFQKGDIAEGYSVSREKKESFPLTVTSAQKNPTAFYLCATRLAGAYEQYFGPGTRLTVT.